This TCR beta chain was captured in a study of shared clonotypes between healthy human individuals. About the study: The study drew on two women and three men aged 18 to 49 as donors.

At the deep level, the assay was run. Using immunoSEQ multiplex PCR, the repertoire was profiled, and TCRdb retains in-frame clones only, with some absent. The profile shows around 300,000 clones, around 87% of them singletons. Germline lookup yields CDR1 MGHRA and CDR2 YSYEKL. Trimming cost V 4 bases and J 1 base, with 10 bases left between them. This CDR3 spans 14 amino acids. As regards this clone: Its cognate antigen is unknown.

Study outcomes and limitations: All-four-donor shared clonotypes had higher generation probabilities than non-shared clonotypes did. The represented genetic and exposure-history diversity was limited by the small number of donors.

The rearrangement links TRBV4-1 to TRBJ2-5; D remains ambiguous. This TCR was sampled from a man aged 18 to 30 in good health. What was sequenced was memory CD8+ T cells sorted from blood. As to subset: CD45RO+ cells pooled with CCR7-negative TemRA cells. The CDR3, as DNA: TGCGCCAGCAGCCTTAGGACCAGCCAAGAGACCCAGTACTTC. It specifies CASSLRTSQETQYF.